The present TCR beta chain was sequenced within a study of vaccination effects on CD4 cells after COVID-19. Pools of viral peptides were used by the ViraFEST assay to expand antigen-specific CD4+ T cells ahead of sequencing. Following a 10-day culture, CD4+ T cells were purified. Testing of the vaccine recipients showed negative nucleocapsid antibodies and no prior SARS-CoV-2 infection. IL-2 medium took the place of half the medium on both days 3 and 7. The method was immunoSEQ multiplex PCR; TCRdb's version includes in-frame clones alone and lacks a portion of them. The sample has approximately 30,000 clones, approximately 76% seen once. Comment on this clone: Its antigen is not known.

The CDR3 is made up of 13 amino acids. Trimming stripped 5 bases from V and 7 bases from J, with 14 bases between. The germline gives CDR1 MNHEY, CDR2 SMNVEV (reference sequence). The receptor was isolated from a human donor who received a COVID-19 vaccine. The material was CD4+ T cells from PBMCs cultured with SARS-CoV-2 spike peptides, obtained before COVID-19 vaccination. The chain links TRBV27 to TRBJ1-2, with D uncertain. In nucleotides, the CDR3 is TGTGCCAGCAGTACCAACCAGCAGTCTGGCTACACCTTC. Its translation is CASSTNQQSGYTF.